This is a list of T cell receptor beta chains from one sample in a study of T cell repertoires in cytomegalovirus infection. MiXCR was run by TCRdb on the reads, yielding one entry per CDR3 protein. This table holds hundreds of thousands of distinct CDR3 sequences, more than 8% found once. The sample consisted of PBMCs. These receptors originate from a human donor in good health (CMV status not recorded). Some clones in this sample may be carry-over from other donors' samples. The CDR3 runs from the conserved cysteine through the conserved F or W. The D gene is left open where the match is weak. Clone size appears in some rows only: once, few, many, or a class for an expanded clone.

TRBJ2-4,once,TRBV6-8,-,CASSYSVVGKNIQYF,TGTGCCAGCAGTTACTCCGTGGTGGGCAAAAACATTCAGTACTTC
TRBJ2-4,many,TRBV11-2,TRBD1,CASSLRDRLAKNIQYF,TGTGCCAGCAGCTTGAGGGACAGATTAGCCAAAAACATTCAGTACTTC
TRBJ1-5,many,TRBV7-2,-,CASSLEGQSRNQPQHF,TGTGCCAGCAGCTTAGAAGGACAGAGTAGGAATCAGCCCCAGCATTTT
TRBJ1-6,few,TRBV7-3,-,CASSFDRNSPLHF,TGTGCCAGCAGCTTCGACAGGAATTCACCCCTCCACTTT
TRBJ2-5,few,TRBV12-5,TRBD1,CASATGQTAYQETQYF,TGTGCTAGTGCCACGGGACAGACAGCGTACCAAGAGACCCAGTACTTC
TRBJ2-7,many,TRBV7-2,TRBD2,CASRKGLAGDFNEQYF,TGTGCCAGCAGAAAGGGACTAGCGGGGGATTTCAACGAGCAGTACTTC
TRBJ2-4,few,TRBV10-3,-,CATASDAGVPLQYF,TGTGCCACCGCAAGCGATGCGGGCGTACCGTTACAGTACTTC
TRBJ1-5,-,TRBV20-1,-,CSAVEHGGTNQPQHF,TGCAGTGCCGTCGAGCACGGGGGAACAAATCAGCCCCAGCATTTT
TRBJ2-1,many,TRBV6-2/TRBV6-3,-,CASTEEVSYNEQFF,TGTGCCAGCACCGAGGAAGTCTCCTACAATGAGCAGTTCTTC
TRBJ1-4,many,TRBV12-3/TRBV12-4,-,CASTHRARVGEKLFF,TGTGCCAGCACCCACCGGGCCAGGGTTGGTGAAAAACTGTTTTTT
TRBJ1-5,many,TRBV7-2,-,CASSLVEVQPQHF,TGTGCCAGCAGCTTAGTCGAGGTACAGCCCCAGCATTTT
TRBJ2-7,many,TRBV28,TRBD1,CASSPGTGFSEQYF,TGTGCCAGCAGTCCTGGGACAGGGTTCTCCGAGCAGTACTTC
TRBJ1-2,few,TRBV6-1,TRBD1,CASSEDRGGYGYTF,TGTGCCAGCAGTGAGGACAGGGGGGGATATGGCTACACCTTC
TRBJ2-1,-,TRBV7-8,TRBD2,CASSLGGLVNEQFF,TGTGCCAGCAGCTTAGGAGGACTAGTGAATGAGCAGTTCTTC
TRBJ2-5,many,TRBV7-2,-,CASSPPEEETQYF,TGTGCCAGCAGCCCCCCAGAAGAAGAGACCCAGTACTTC
TRBJ1-2,many,TRBV7-2,-,CASSSDRIYGYTF,TGTGCCAGCAGCTCAGACAGAATCTATGGCTACACCTTC
TRBJ2-7,many,TRBV20-1,TRBD2,CSARTTSVSPYEQYF,TGCAGTGCTAGGACGACTAGCGTTTCACCCTACGAGCAGTACTTC
TRBJ2-7,-,TRBV19,TRBD1,CARRVPSTGVTQYF,TGTGCCAGACGTGTACCCTCGACAGGGGTGACGCAGTACTTC
TRBJ2-1,few,TRBV19,-,CASLGIVGLGEQFF,TGTGCCAGTCTCGGGATTGTCGGGTTGGGTGAGCAGTTCTTC
TRBJ2-2,many,TRBV7-3,-,CASSLTAQFGGNTGELFF,TGTGCCAGCAGCTTAACGGCACAGTTCGGAGGGAACACCGGGGAGCTGTTTTTT
TRBJ2-1,few,TRBV7-9,-,CASSPYGGGEQFF,TGTGCCAGCAGCCCCTACGGGGGTGGTGAGCAGTTCTTC
TRBJ1-1,few,TRBV29-1,-,CSVDTEAFF,TGCAGCGTGGACACTGAAGCTTTCTTT
TRBJ2-5,few,TRBV19,TRBD1,CASSIAGQAGQYF,TGTGCCAGTAGTATAGCGGGACAGGCTGGCCAGTACTTC
TRBJ2-7,many,TRBV11-3,-,CASSFYLGYEQYF,TGTGCCAGCAGCTTCTACCTAGGCTACGAGCAGTACTTC
TRBJ2-3,-,TRBV6-6,TRBD1,CASSTRDRNTDTQYF,TGTGCCAGCAGTACCCGGGACAGAAACACAGATACGCAGTATTTT
TRBJ2-7,few,TRBV10-3,TRBD1,CAISGGQVRGEQYF,TGTGCCATCAGTGGGGGACAGGTCAGGGGCGAGCAGTACTTC
TRBJ2-4,-,TRBV6-2/TRBV6-3,-,CASRPDSLQNIQYF,TGTGCCAGCAGACCCGACAGCCTCCAAAACATTCAGTACTTC
TRBJ2-7,-,TRBV5-4,-,CASSLVGGHEQYF,TGTGCCAGCAGCTTGGTCGGCGGACACGAGCAGTACTTC
TRBJ2-3,few,TRBV6-1,-,CASSLGPGGTQYF,TGTGCCAGCAGTTTGGGGCCGGGGGGCACGCAGTATTTT
TRBJ1-4,many,TRBV7-2,-,CASSFWGANEKLFF,TGTGCCAGCAGCTTTTGGGGGGCGAATGAAAAACTGTTTTTT
TRBJ2-6,-,TRBV4-3,-,CASSQVGGGANVLTF,TGCGCCAGCAGCCAAGTCGGCGGGGGGGCCAACGTCCTGACTTTC
TRBJ2-3,few,TRBV20-1,TRBD2,CSAQGLAGTDTQYF,TGCAGTGCCCAGGGACTAGCGGGAACAGATACGCAGTATTTT
TRBJ2-1,once,TRBV7-2,-,CASSLEVRNEQFF,TGTGCCAGCAGCTTAGAGGTTCGGAATGAGCAGTTCTTC
TRBJ1-5,-,TRBV25-1,-,CASSESPSGGDQPQHF,TGTGCCAGCAGTGAATCCCCTAGTGGGGGGGATCAGCCCCAGCATTTT
TRBJ1-1,-,TRBV15,TRBD1,CATRQGAHTEAFF,TGTGCCACCCGTCAGGGGGCGCACACTGAAGCTTTCTTT
TRBJ1-2,-,TRBV6-5,-,CASTKDGIGGYTF,TGTGCCAGCACCAAGGACGGGATCGGAGGCTACACCTTC
TRBJ2-2,-,TRBV7-6,TRBD2,CASSPPSGGELFF,TGTGCCAGCAGCCCCCCTAGCGGCGGGGAGCTGTTTTTT
TRBJ2-1,-,TRBV15,TRBD1,CATSTRDRGNNEQFF,TGTGCCACCAGCACCCGGGACAGGGGGAACAATGAGCAGTTCTTC
TRBJ1-4,many,TRBV7-2,TRBD1,CASSLRVRGTGRSNEKLFF,TGTGCCAGCAGCTTACGGGTTAGGGGGACAGGCCGATCCAATGAAAAACTGTTTTTT
TRBJ2-3,-,TRBV20-1,-,CSASSRGRGTDTQYF,TGCAGTGCTAGTAGCCGGGGCCGGGGCACAGATACGCAGTATTTT
TRBJ2-1,many,TRBV5-4,TRBD2,CASSLGGGRSYNEQFF,TGTGCCAGCAGCTTGGGGGGGGGTCGGTCCTACAATGAGCAGTTCTTC
TRBJ1-6,many,TRBV4-2,-,CASSQDGGVSAPLHF,TGTGCCAGCAGCCAAGATGGGGGCGTATCGGCACCCCTCCACTTT
TRBJ2-3,few,TRBV7-2,-,CASSFGRATDTQYF,TGTGCCAGCAGCTTCGGCAGGGCGACAGATACGCAGTATTTT
TRBJ2-2,few,TRBV12-3/TRBV12-4,TRBD2,CASSRTSGGGELFF,TGTGCCAGCAGTCGGACTAGCGGAGGAGGGGAGCTGTTTTTT
TRBJ1-2,-,TRBV6-1,-,CASTLMGGTANYGYTF,TGTGCCAGCACCTTGATGGGGGGGACCGCTAACTATGGCTACACCTTC
TRBJ2-2,many,TRBV7-2,TRBD2,CASSLDPSGGPNTGELFF,TGTGCCAGCAGCTTAGATCCTAGCGGGGGCCCGAACACCGGGGAGCTGTTTTTT
TRBJ2-1,few,TRBV6-2/TRBV6-3,TRBD2,CASSFILSGRALNEQFF,TGTGCCAGCAGTTTCATATTAAGCGGGAGGGCCCTCAATGAGCAGTTCTTC
TRBJ2-5,-,TRBV7-2,-,CASSLVARAQETQYF,TGTGCCAGCAGCTTAGTTGCCAGGGCCCAAGAGACCCAGTACTTC
TRBJ2-7,many,TRBV7-8,-,CASSGAGGNEQYF,TGTGCCAGCAGCGGGGCAGGGGGGAACGAGCAGTACTTC
TRBJ2-1,-,TRBV6-2/TRBV6-3,TRBD2,CATERSPGRYLNEQFF,TGTGCCACCGAGAGAAGCCCCGGGAGGTACCTCAATGAGCAGTTCTTC
TRBJ2-1,many,TRBV28,TRBD2,CATRDIGIAGGQGEQFF,TGTGCCACCCGGGACATCGGTATTGCGGGAGGGCAGGGTGAGCAGTTCTTC
TRBJ1-6,-,TRBV25-1,TRBD1,CASSDPGRDRHNSPLHF,TGTGCCAGCAGTGACCCCGGGAGGGACAGGCATAATTCACCCCTCCACTTT
TRBJ2-1,few,TRBV2,-,CASSASGVVINEQFF,TGTGCCAGCAGTGCATCGGGGGTTGTAATCAATGAGCAGTTCTTC
TRBJ2-7,-,TRBV7-2,TRBD2,CASSAAGTSRRHEQYF,TGTGCCAGCAGCGCGGCGGGGACTAGCCGGCGTCACGAGCAGTACTTC